This TCR beta chain emerged from a study of OX40 agonist ivuxolimab in advanced cancers. The table came from immunoSEQ multiplex PCR; TCRdb's copy has only in-frame clones and leaves some out. Among about 69,000 clones listed, nearly 90% were seen once. The germline V gene has CDR1 MGHRA and CDR2 YSYEKL. The V and J ends lost 0 bases and 7 bases respectively, with 18 bases between them. The CDR3 consists of 17 residues. The material was CD4+ or CD8+ T cells sorted from blood, obtained in a trial of the OX40 agonist ivuxolimab. This clonotype was sampled from an adult with an advanced solid tumor such as melanoma, head and neck, liver or kidney cancer. The J gene is TRBJ1-4, the V gene TRBV4-1; D is unclear. The CDR3 DNA is TGCGCCAGCAGCCAAGATGGGATGATTAGGGCGGGTGAAAAACTGTTTTTT. It translates to CASSQDGMIRAGEKLFF.